A single sample gave rise to the 13 T cell receptor beta chains below, sequenced in a study of T cell clonality in common variable immunodeficiency. Repertoires were generated with immunoSEQ multiplex PCR, while TCRdb's copy carries only in-frame clones and drops some. The sample shows 50,000 or so clones, none of them appearing just once. The sample was peripheral blood mononuclear cells. All receptors derive from a person between 18 and 70 years old in good health.

This clone was observed at least ten times. The CDR3 end falls 3 residues outside the read, so it is completed with the germline J gene. The chain uses TRBV20-1 and TRBJ2-1, with D perhaps TRBD1 (5 bases). Germline V gene data show CDR1 as DFQATT and CDR2 as SNEGSKA (reference sequence). The CDR3 loop spans 13 amino acids. The V gene lost 5 bases and the J gene lost 9 bases, with 17 bases spanning the gap. Incomplete CDR3 DNA: TGCAGTGCTTCACGGACATCCTGGAGTGAG. This gives the protein CSASRTSWSE. The complete CDR3 sequence is CSASRTSWSEQFF.

This clone was detected many times. Read sequence stops 3 residues before the CDR3 end, and the germline J gene provides the missing end. This chain connects TRBV12-3 or TRBV12-4 to TRBJ2-7; 9 nucleotides match TRBD1. V trimming: 8 bases; J trimming: 6 bases; junction bases outside the gene matches: 8. The CDR3 totals 13 residues. The CDR3 here is CASQGQGVREQYF. The sequenced CDR3 bases are TGTGCCAGCCAGGGACAGGGTGTACGCGAG.

This clone was detected many times. The CDR3 extends 3 residues past the end of the read, so its final part is completed from the germline J gene. The chain joins TRBV6-1 to TRBJ1-6; D is unresolved. This CDR3 contains 15 residues. V lost 3 bases to trimming and J lost 2 bases, with 8 bases between them. Germline-derived CDR1 and CDR2 are MNHNS and SASEGT. The sequenced part of the CDR3 DNA is TGTGCCAGCAGTGACTGGGCTACCTATAATTCACCC. Its translation is CASSDWATYNSP. In full, the CDR3 is CASSDWATYNSPLHF.

Concerning this clone itself: The read terminates 3 residues before the CDR3 end, so the remaining end is supplied by the germline J gene. The rearrangement links TRBV6-2 or TRBV6-3 to TRBJ1-1, with no clear D. From germline, CDR1 is MNHEY and CDR2 SVGEGT. The CDR3 extends over 15 amino acids. CDR3 residues: CASSPEGMMTYEAFF. The CDR3 DNA, read in part, is TGTGCCAGCAGCCCAGAGGGTATGATGACCTACGAG.

This clone has a handful of counts. The CDR3 is cut off 3 residues early in the read; its end comes from the germline J gene. The chain combines TRBV20-1 with TRBJ2-1; D uncertain. CDR1 and CDR2 (germline): DFQATT, SNEGSKA (reference sequence). Trimming cost V 8 bases and J 8 bases, with 13 bases left between them. The CDR3 is 11 amino acids. This chain's CDR3 is CSTQVHDEQFF. The DNA read from the CDR3 is TGCAGTACCCAGGTACACGATGAG.

Ten or more counts support this clone. The read gets to within 3 residues of the CDR3 end, and the germline J gene fills in the rest. The chain uses TRBV20-1 and TRBJ2-5, with 7 bases lining up with TRBD1. Losses at the gene ends were 3 bases for V and 6 bases for J; bases not matched to a gene: 4. CDR1 and CDR2 from the germline V gene are DFQATT and SNEGSKA (reference sequence). The CDR3 has 12 amino acids. CDR3 region: CSASAGGQTQYF. CDR3 DNA, as far as it was read: TGCAGTGCTAGCGCAGGGGGACAGACC.

This clone was seen many times. Sequencing ends 3 residues short of the CDR3 end; the germline J gene provides the rest. V usage is TRBV19 and J usage is TRBJ2-7; no reliable D call. CDR1 LNHDA and CDR2 SQIVND come from the germline V gene (reference sequence). Trimming cost V 11 bases and J 6 bases, with 8 bases left between them. This CDR3 comprises 9 residues. CDR3 sequence reads: CARSSEQYF. The part of the CDR3 DNA that was read is TGTGCCCGCAGTTCCGAG.

There are many counts of this clone. The DNA ends 3 residues before the CDR3 does, and the rest of the CDR3 is filled in from the germline J gene. The chain combines TRBV7-3 with TRBJ2-1; 12 nucleotides agree with TRBD2. Per germline, CDR1 SGHTA and CDR2 FQGTGA. The CDR3 sequence is 15 residues long. The ends lost 4 bases at V and 7 bases at J; junction bases unmatched: 5. The CDR3 is CASSSTSGRGNEQFF. The sequenced part of the CDR3 DNA is TGTGCCAGCAGCTCGACTAGCGGGAGAGGGAATGAG.

This clone was seen many times. The CDR3 end lies 3 residues beyond the end of the read and is filled in from the germline J gene. The chain uses TRBV12-3 or TRBV12-4 and TRBJ2-7; possible D gene TRBD2, 5 bases. There are 13 residues in the CDR3. Trimming stripped 2 bases from V and 3 bases from J, with 8 bases between. The sequenced part of the CDR3 DNA is TGTGCCAGCAGTTTATCCAGCGGCTACGAG. This translates into CASSLSSGYE. Given in full, the CDR3 is CASSLSSGYEQYF.

This clone has more than one count but fewer than ten. The read ends 3 residues before the CDR3 terminus; that terminus is restored from the germline J gene. The rearrangement joins TRBV18 to TRBJ2-7; 8 nucleotides match TRBD1. This CDR3 contains 14 residues. V was clipped by 6 bases and J by 3 bases; unmatched bases: 7. Germline V CDR1 and CDR2: KGHSH, LQKENI. The CDR3 loop reads CASSPLQGVYEQYF. The CDR3 bases that were read are TGTGCCAGCTCCCCTCTACAGGGGGTCTACGAG.

This clone was detected only a few times. The CDR3 bases that were read are TGTGCCAGTAGTATAGGGCCAGGGGTACCCTACGAG. Translated: CASSIGPGVPYE. The CDR3 in full is CASSIGPGVPYEQYF. The chain has TRBV19 and TRBJ2-7; tentatively, D is TRBD1 (6 bases). The CDR3 is cut off 3 residues early in the read; its end comes from the germline J gene. The CDR3 spans 15 residues. V shed 1 base and J shed 2 bases, with 12 bases lying between them. Per the germline V gene, CDR1 is LNHDA and CDR2 is SQIVND (reference sequence).

This clone was observed at least ten times. The read is 3 residues too short to cover the CDR3 end, so that end is filled in from the germline J gene. The chain is built from TRBV7-3 and TRBJ1-1; TRBD1 aligns across 7 bases. The J segment lost 4 bases and the V segment lost 1 base, leaving 3 bases of the junction unmatched. The CDR3 loop spans 14 amino acids. Germline CDR1 is SGHTA and CDR2 is FQGTGA. This CDR3 is CASSLIGGGTEAFF. The DNA read from the CDR3 is TGTGCCAGCAGCTTAATAGGGGGCGGCACTGAA.

This clone was seen repeatedly, ten times or more. The read terminates 3 residues before the CDR3 end, so the remaining end is supplied by the germline J gene. The J gene is TRBJ2-5, the V gene TRBV11-2, with TRBD2 as a possible D gene (5 bases). The CDR3 runs to 15 residues. Trimming removed 5 bases from V and 1 base from J, with 14 bases in between. CDR1 SGHAT and CDR2 FQNNGV come from the germline V gene. The chain's CDR3 is CASSPEGLTQETQYF. CDR3 DNA, as far as it was read: TGTGCCAGCAGCCCAGAGGGCCTAACCCAAGAGACC.